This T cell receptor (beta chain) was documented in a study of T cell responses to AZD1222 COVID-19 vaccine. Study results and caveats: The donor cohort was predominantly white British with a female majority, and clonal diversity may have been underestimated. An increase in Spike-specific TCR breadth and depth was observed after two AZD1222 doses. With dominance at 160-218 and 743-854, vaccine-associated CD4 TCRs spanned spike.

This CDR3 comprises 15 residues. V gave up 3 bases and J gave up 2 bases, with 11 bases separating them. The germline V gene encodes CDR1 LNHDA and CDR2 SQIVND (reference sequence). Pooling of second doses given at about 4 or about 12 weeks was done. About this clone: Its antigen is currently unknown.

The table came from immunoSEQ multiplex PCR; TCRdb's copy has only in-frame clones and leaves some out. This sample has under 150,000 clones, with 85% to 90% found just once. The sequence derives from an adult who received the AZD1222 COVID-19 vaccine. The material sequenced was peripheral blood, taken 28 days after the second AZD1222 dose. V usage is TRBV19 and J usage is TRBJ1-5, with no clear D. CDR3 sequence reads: CASSMGGGGNQPQHF. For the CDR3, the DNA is TGTGCCAGTAGTATGGGAGGCGGTGGCAATCAGCCCCAGCATTTT.